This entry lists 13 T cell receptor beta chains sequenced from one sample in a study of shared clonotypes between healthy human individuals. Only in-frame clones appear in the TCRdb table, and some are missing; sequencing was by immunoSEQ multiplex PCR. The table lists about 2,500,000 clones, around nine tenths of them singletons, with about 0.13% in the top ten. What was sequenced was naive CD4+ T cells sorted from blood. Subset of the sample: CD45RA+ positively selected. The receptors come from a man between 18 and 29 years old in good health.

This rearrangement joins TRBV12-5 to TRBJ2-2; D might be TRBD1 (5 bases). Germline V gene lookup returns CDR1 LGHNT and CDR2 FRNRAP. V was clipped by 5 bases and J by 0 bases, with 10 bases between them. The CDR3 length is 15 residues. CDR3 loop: CASGTTGPNTGELFF. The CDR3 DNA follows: TGTGCTAGTGGTACCACAGGTCCGAACACCGGGGAGCTGTTTTTT.

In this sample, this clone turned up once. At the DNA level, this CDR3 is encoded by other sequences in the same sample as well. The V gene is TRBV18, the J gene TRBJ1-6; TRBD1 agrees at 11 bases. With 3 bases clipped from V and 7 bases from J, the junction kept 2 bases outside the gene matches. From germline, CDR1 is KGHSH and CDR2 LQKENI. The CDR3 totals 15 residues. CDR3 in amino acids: CASSPGTGGNSPLHF. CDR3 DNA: TGTGCCAGCTCACCTGGGACAGGGGGGAATTCACCCCTCCACTTT.

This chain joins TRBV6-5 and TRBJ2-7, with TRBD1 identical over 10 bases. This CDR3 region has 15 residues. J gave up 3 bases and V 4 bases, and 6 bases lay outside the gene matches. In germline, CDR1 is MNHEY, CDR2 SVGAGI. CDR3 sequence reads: CASSSAGTGDYEQYF. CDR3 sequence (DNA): TGTGCCAGCAGTTCCGCCGGGACAGGGGACTACGAGCAGTACTTC.

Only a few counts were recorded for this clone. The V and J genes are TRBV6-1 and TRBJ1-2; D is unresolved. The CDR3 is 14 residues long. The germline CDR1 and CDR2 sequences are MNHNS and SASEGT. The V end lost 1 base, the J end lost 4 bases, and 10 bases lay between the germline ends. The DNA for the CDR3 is TGTGCCAGCAGTGAAGTGGGGTCAGGCTATGGCTACACCTTC. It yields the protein CASSEVGSGYGYTF.

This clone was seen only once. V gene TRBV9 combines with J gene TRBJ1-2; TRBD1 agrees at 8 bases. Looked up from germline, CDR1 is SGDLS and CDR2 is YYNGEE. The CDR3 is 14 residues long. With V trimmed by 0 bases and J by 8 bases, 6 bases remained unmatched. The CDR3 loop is CASSVDPGGLGYTF. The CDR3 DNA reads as TGTGCCAGCAGCGTAGACCCAGGGGGCTTGGGCTACACCTTC. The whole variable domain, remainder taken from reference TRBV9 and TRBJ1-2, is DSGVTQTPKHLITATGQRVTLRCSPRSGDLSVYWYQQSLDQGLQFLIQYYNGEERAKGNILERFSAQQFPDLHSELNLSSLELGDSALYFCASSVDPGGLGYTFGSGTRLTVV.

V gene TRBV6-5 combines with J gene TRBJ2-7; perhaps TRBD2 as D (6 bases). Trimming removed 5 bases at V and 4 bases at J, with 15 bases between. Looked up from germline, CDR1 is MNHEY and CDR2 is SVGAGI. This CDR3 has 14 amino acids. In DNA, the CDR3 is TGTGCCAGCAGTCGCACCCGACTAGTATACGAGCAGTACTTC. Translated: CASSRTRLVYEQYF.

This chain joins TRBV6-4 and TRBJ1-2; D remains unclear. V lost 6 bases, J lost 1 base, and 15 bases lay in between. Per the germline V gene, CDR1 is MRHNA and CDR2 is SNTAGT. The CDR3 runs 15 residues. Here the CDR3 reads CASSAETGSNYGYTF. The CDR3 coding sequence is TGTGCCAGCAGCGCCGAAACGGGCAGTAACTATGGCTACACCTTC.

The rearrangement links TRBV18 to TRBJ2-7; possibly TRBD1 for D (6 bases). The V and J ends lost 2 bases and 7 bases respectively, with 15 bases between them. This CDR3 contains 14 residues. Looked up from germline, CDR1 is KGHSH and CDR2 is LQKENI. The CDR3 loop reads CASSPGTPDREQYF. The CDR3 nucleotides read TGTGCCAGCTCACCAGGGACACCGGATAGGGAGCAGTACTTC.

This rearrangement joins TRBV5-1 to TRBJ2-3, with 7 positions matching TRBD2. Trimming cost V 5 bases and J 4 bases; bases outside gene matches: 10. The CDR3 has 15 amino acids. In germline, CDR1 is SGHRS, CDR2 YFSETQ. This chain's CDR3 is CASSGGGSFSDTQYF. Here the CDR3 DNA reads TGCGCCAGCAGTGGAGGCGGGAGCTTCTCAGATACGCAGTATTTT.

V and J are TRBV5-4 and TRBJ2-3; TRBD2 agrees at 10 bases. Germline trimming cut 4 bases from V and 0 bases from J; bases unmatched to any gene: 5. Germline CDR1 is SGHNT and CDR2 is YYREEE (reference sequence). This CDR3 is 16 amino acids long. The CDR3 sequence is CASSRGLAVSTDTQYF. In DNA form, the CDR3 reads TGTGCCAGCAGCCGAGGACTAGCGGTTAGCACAGATACGCAGTATTTT.

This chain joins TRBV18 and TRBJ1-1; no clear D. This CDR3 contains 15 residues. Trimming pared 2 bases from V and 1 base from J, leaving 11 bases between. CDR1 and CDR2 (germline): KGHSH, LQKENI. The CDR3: CASSPSTATNTEAFF. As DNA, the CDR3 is TGTGCCAGCTCACCATCAACAGCGACGAACACTGAAGCTTTCTTT.

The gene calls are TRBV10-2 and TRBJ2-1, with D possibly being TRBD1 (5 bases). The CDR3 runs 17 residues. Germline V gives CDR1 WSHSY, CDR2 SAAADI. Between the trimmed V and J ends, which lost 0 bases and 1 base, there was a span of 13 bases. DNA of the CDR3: TGCGCCAGCAGTGAGTCCGTTTACAGGCTTTCCTACAATGAGCAGTTCTTC. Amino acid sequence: CASSESVYRLSYNEQFF.

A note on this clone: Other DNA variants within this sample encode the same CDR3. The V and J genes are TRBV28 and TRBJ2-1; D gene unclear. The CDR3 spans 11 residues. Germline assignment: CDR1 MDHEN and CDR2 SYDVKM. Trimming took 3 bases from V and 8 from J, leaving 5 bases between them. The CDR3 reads CASSFRDEQFF. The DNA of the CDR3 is TGTGCCAGCAGTTTCCGGGATGAGCAGTTCTTC.